These 9 T cell receptor beta chains share one sample of origin, sequenced in a study of OX40 agonist ivuxolimab in advanced cancers. Profiled with immunoSEQ multiplex PCR; TCRdb holds only in-frame clones, not every one. Among under 80,000 clones, 85% to 95% were seen once, and the ten largest hold 0.32%. This specimen was CD4+ or CD8+ T cells sorted from blood, taken in a trial of the OX40 agonist ivuxolimab. The receptors were gathered from an adult with an advanced solid tumor such as melanoma, head and neck, liver or kidney cancer.

The rearrangement uses TRBV7-2 and TRBJ2-3, with 8 bases lining up with TRBD1. This CDR3 has 15 amino acids. The germline gives CDR1 SGHTA, CDR2 FQGNSA. The trim removed 4 bases at V and 1 base at J, leaving 4 bases unmatched. The CDR3 region is CASSSTGVRTDTQYF. CDR3 coding DNA: TGTGCCAGCAGCTCGACAGGGGTTCGCACAGATACGCAGTATTTT. Complete variable domain (other parts from reference TRBV7-2 and TRBJ2-3): GAGVSQSPSNKVTEKGKDVELRCDPISGHTALYWYRQSLGQGLEFLIYFQGNSAPDKSGLPSDRFSAERTGGSVSTLTIQRTQQEDSAVYLCASSSTGVRTDTQYFGPGTRLTVL.

The chain couples TRBV4-3 to TRBJ2-7, with TRBD1 identical over 11 bases. The CDR3 sequence is 16 residues long. V was pared by 4 bases and J by 3 bases, with 8 bases of the junction left unmatched. The germline V gene has CDR1 LGHNA and CDR2 YSLEER. DNA of the CDR3: TGCGCCAGCAGCCGGGGGTCTGGGACAGGGGGCTACGAGCAGTACTTC. It translates to CASSRGSGTGGYEQYF.

The chain recombines TRBV5-1 with TRBJ1-1, with 8 bases that match TRBD1. V shed 8 bases, J shed 2 bases, and the junction held 2 bases outside the gene matches. The CDR3 sequence is 12 residues long. Germline CDR1 and CDR2: SGHRS and YFSETQ. This chain's CDR3 is CASGTGNTEAFF. The CDR3 DNA sequence: TGCGCCAGTGGGACAGGAAACACTGAAGCTTTCTTT.

The CDR3 coding sequence is TGTGCCAGTAGTACGTCGCTAGTTTCACCCCTCCACTTT. Translating it yields CASSTSLVSPLHF. The V call is TRBV19, the J call TRBJ1-6; no clear D. Between the trimmed V and J ends, which lost 4 bases and 9 bases, there was a span of 10 bases. Germline CDR1 reads LNHDA; CDR2 reads SQIVND (reference sequence). The length of the CDR3 is 13 residues.

This sequence joins TRBV7-7 and TRBJ2-7, with D hard to call. The V gene's germline CDR1 is SSHAT and CDR2 FNYEAQ (reference sequence). The CDR3 is 15 residues long. Trimming shortened V by 0 bases and J by 6 bases, and 15 bases separated the two germline ends. The CDR3 protein is CASSLAEGPWGEQYF. The DNA of the CDR3 is TGTGCCAGCAGCTTAGCGGAAGGCCCCTGGGGCGAGCAGTACTTC.

There are a few counts of this clone. This chain links TRBV5-6 with TRBJ1-6; D gene unclear. The CDR3 extends over 14 amino acids. Trimming removed 2 bases from V and 7 bases from J, with 10 bases in between. Germline CDR1 reads SGHDT; CDR2 reads YYEEEE. CDR3 bases: TGTGCCAGCAGCTTAGGAGGTAGGAATTCACCCCTCCACTTT. Translated: CASSLGGRNSPLHF.

The chain combines TRBV28 with TRBJ1-1; D unresolved. The CDR3 is made up of 12 amino acids. Looked up from germline, CDR1 is MDHEN and CDR2 is SYDVKM. V lost 6 bases, J lost 3 bases, and 8 bases lay in between. CDR3 coding DNA: TGTGCCAGCAGCTTCAAAGACACTGAAGCTTTCTTT. This codes for CASSFKDTEAFF.

This chain connects TRBV18 to TRBJ1-2; 8 bases are shared with TRBD1. V lost 1 base and J lost 2; bases outside the gene matches: 6. CDR3 length: 16 residues. Germline CDR1 reads KGHSH; CDR2 reads LQKENI. The CDR3 here is CASSPLGQGENYGYTF. CDR3 nucleotide sequence: TGTGCCAGCTCACCACTTGGACAGGGAGAGAACTATGGCTACACCTTC.

J is TRBJ1-5 and V is TRBV10-3, with D possibly matching TRBD1 (6 bases). Germline CDR1 and CDR2: ENHRY and SYGVKD. CDR3 size: 15 residues. Trimming cost V 0 bases and J 6 bases, with 12 bases left between them. The CDR3 DNA is TGTGCCATCAGTGAGTCGTCGGCAGGGGTTCAGCCCCAGCATTTT. This translates into CAISESSAGVQPQHF.